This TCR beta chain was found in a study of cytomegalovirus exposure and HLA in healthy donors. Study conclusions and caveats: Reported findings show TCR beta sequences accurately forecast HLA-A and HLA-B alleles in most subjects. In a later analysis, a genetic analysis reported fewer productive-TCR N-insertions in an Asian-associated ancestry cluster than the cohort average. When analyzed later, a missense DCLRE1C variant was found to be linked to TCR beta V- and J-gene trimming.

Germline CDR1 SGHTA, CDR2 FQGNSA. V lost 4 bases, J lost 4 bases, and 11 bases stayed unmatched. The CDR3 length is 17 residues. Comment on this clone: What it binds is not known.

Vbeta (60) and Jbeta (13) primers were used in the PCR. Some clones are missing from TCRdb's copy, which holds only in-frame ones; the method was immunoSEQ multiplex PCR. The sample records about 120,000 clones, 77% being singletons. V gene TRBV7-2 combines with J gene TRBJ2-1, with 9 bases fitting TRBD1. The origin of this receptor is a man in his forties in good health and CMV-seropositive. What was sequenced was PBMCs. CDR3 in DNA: TGTGCCAGCAGCTATACCGGGACAGGGAACGGTTACAATGAGCAGTTCTTC. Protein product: CASSYTGTGNGYNEQFF.